The rows below give T cell receptor beta chains drawn from one sample of a study of memory CD4+ T cells and cytomegalovirus serostatus. Assay used: immunoSEQ multiplex PCR; TCRdb lists only in-frame clones, some missing. Among some 46,000 clones listed, over 70% were seen once. The sequencing sample was made of memory CD4+ T cells from blood. The receptors come from an adult in good health and CMV-seronegative. Each CDR3 is given with its conserved first and last residue. A D gene is named only where the DNA matches it firmly. Clone size is stated in some rows and not others, as once, few, many or a class when expanded.

D: .; J: TRBJ2-5; size: .; V: TRBV7-9; CDR3: CASSLGNTLGETQYF; DNA: TGTGCCAGCAGCTTAGGAAACACTCTGGGAGAGACCCAGTACTTC
D: TRBD2; J: TRBJ2-5; size: .; V: TRBV5-1; CDR3: CASSFLAGGTETQYF; DNA: TGCGCCAGCAGCTTTTTAGCGGGGGGTACTGAGACCCAGTACTTC
D: .; J: TRBJ2-7; size: .; V: TRBV19; CDR3: CASSLYDSYEQYF; DNA: TGTGCCAGTAGTCTATACGACAGCTACGAGCAGTACTTC
D: .; J: TRBJ1-3; size: .; V: TRBV18; CDR3: CASSPPKQGQGNTIYF; DNA: TGTGCCAGCTCACCGCCCAAACAGGGTCAGGGAAACACCATATATTTT
D: .; J: TRBJ1-1; size: few; V: TRBV18; CDR3: CASSPTGANTEAFF; DNA: TGTGCCAGCTCACCAACAGGCGCGAACACTGAAGCTTTCTTT
D: TRBD1; J: TRBJ2-2; size: .; V: TRBV30; CDR3: CAWKGTGVSTGELFF; DNA: TGTGCCTGGAAGGGGACAGGGGTTAGCACCGGGGAGCTGTTTTTT
D: TRBD2; J: TRBJ2-3; size: .; V: TRBV7-8; CDR3: CASSFGGEGDTQYF; DNA: TGTGCCAGCAGCTTTGGAGGGGAGGGAGATACGCAGTATTTT
D: .; J: TRBJ1-2; size: .; V: TRBV16; CDR3: CASSQLVSTVVNF; DNA: TGTGCCAGCAGCCAATTAGTCTCGACAGTGGTTAATTTC
D: TRBD1; J: TRBJ1-2; size: medium-sized; V: TRBV2; CDR3: CASSPGGQGENYGYTF; DNA: TGTGCCAGCAGCCCCGGCGGACAGGGAGAAAACTATGGCTACACCTTC
D: .; J: TRBJ2-3; size: .; V: TRBV4-2; CDR3: CASSQDKLSADTQYF; DNA: TGTGCCAGCAGCCAAGATAAGCTGAGCGCAGATACGCAGTATTTT
D: TRBD1; J: TRBJ1-4; size: .; V: TRBV29-1; CDR3: CSVAGQGGEKLFF; DNA: TGCAGCGTCGCGGGACAGGGGGGTGAAAAACTGTTTTTT
D: .; J: TRBJ1-6; size: .; V: TRBV5-8; CDR3: CASSLYRSSYNSPLHF; DNA: TGTGCCAGCAGCTTGTACCGGAGCTCCTATAATTCACCCCTCCACTTT
D: .; J: TRBJ2-4; size: .; V: TRBV19; CDR3: CASSMAGGSKNIQYF; DNA: TGTGCCAGTAGTATGGCCGGGGGCAGCAAAAACATTCAGTACTTC
D: TRBD1; J: TRBJ2-7; size: .; V: TRBV2; CDR3: CASSESRDRGHEQYF; DNA: TGTGCCAGCAGTGAGAGCCGGGACAGGGGGCACGAGCAGTACTTC
D: .; J: TRBJ2-3; size: .; V: TRBV6-5; CDR3: CASRPQGFTDTQYF; DNA: TGTGCCAGCAGGCCCCAGGGGTTCACAGATACGCAGTATTTT
D: .; J: TRBJ2-5; size: .; V: TRBV14; CDR3: CASSQGLLDLETQYF; DNA: TGTGCCAGCAGCCAAGGGCTATTAGATCTGGAGACCCAGTACTTC
D: .; J: TRBJ2-1; size: .; V: TRBV4-1; CDR3: CTSSQEARQSSYNEQFF; DNA: TGCACCAGCAGCCAAGAAGCGCGGCAGAGCTCCTACAATGAGCAGTTCTTC
D: .; J: TRBJ1-6; size: .; V: TRBV2; CDR3: CASSEEEGSNSPLHF; DNA: TGTGCCAGCAGTGAAGAGGAGGGGTCAAATTCACCCCTCCACTTT
D: .; J: TRBJ1-1; size: .; V: TRBV19; CDR3: CASSSHHQVGTEAFF; DNA: TGTGCCAGTAGTTCCCACCACCAGGTGGGTACTGAAGCTTTCTTT
D: .; J: TRBJ1-1; size: .; V: TRBV10-3; CDR3: CAISESKGGNTEAFF; DNA: TGTGCCATCAGTGAGTCTAAAGGGGGGAACACTGAAGCTTTCTTT
D: .; J: TRBJ2-7; size: few; V: TRBV5-4; CDR3: CASSRVSSYEQYF; DNA: TGTGCCAGCAGTCGCGTGAGCTCCTACGAGCAGTACTTC
D: .; J: TRBJ2-3; size: .; V: TRBV5-1; CDR3: CASSWTGTSTDTQYF; DNA: TGCGCCAGCAGCTGGACTGGAACTAGCACAGATACGCAGTATTTT
D: .; J: TRBJ1-6; size: .; V: TRBV5-4; CDR3: CASSLAGANNSPLHF; DNA: TGTGCCAGCAGCTTGGCAGGGGCTAACAATTCACCCCTCCACTTT
D: .; J: TRBJ2-1; size: .; V: TRBV14; CDR3: CASSRSSYNEQFF; DNA: TGTGCCAGCAGCCGTAGTTCCTACAATGAGCAGTTCTTC
D: .; J: TRBJ2-3; size: .; V: TRBV7-6; CDR3: CASSLATWSTDTQYF; DNA: TGTGCCAGCAGCTTAGCTACCTGGTCCACAGATACGCAGTATTTT
D: .; J: TRBJ1-2; size: .; V: TRBV10-3; CDR3: CAISDLGGLYGYTF; DNA: TGTGCCATCAGTGATCTCGGGGGGCTCTATGGCTACACCTTC
D: TRBD1; J: TRBJ2-7; size: .; V: TRBV25-1; CDR3: CASTAPGTGGHEQYF; DNA: TGTGCCTCCACAGCCCCCGGGACAGGGGGCCACGAGCAGTACTTC